This T cell receptor (beta chain) came from a study of Graves' ophthalmopathy and Graves' hyperthyroidism. The sample holds many counts of this clonotype. For repertoire sequencing, the TCR beta CDR3 regions were amplified from RNA transcripts. RT-PCR was first run with HTBI primers, then multiplex PCR in a second round. MiXCR, applied by TCRdb to the multiplex PCR reads, yields one record per CDR3 protein. The top ten hold 3.5% to 5% of the sample, which has 560,000 or so distinct CDR3 sequences, about two fifths seen once. The CDR3 runs 16 residues. The V segment lost 4 bases and the J segment 6 bases; nucleotides outside the gene matches: 14. Germline V gene data show CDR1 as LNHDA and CDR2 as SQIVND (reference sequence). People with hyperthyroidism were aged 18 to 65 and newly diagnosed, under 2 months' duration.

The sample was peripheral blood or thyroid tissue (not recorded which). The sequence came from an adult man with Graves' hyperthyroidism. J is TRBJ2-7 and V is TRBV19, with 8 bases lining up with TRBD2. In DNA, the CDR3 is TGTGCCAGTAGTAACCCCCCTGGAGCGGGAGTGCCCGAGCAGTACTTC. Translated: CASSNPPGAGVPEQYF.